Below are 29 T cell receptor beta chains sequenced from a single sample in a study of blood T cell repertoires in COVID-19 (dated by TCRdb to the early 2020s). Receptor libraries were prepared by the immunoSEQ multiplex PCR assay. TCRdb provides this immuneACCESS table in a form limited to in-frame rearrangements. Some clones are lacking; in checked studies, under half of them reflect an unresolved V gene, and why the rest are absent is not known. This sample lists about 130,000 clones; 92% were detected once. Approximately 2% of the sample rests with the top ten. Input material: peripheral blood. These receptors were taken from a man aged 45 to 65 with COVID-19, enrolled during active disease.

The chain combines TRBV5-1 with TRBJ2-5; possibly TRBD2 for D (5 bases). Trimming removed 5 bases from V and 2 bases from J, with 22 bases in between. The CDR3 is 17 residues long. CDR1 and CDR2 from the germline V gene are SGHRS and YFSETQ. The chain's CDR3 is CASSALGSSPLQETQYF. The CDR3 nucleotides are TGCGCCAGCAGTGCCCTTGGGAGCAGCCCCTTACAAGAGACCCAGTACTTC.

This chain uses TRBV21-1 with TRBJ2-1; the D call in the table, TRBD2, was not verified against the DNA. TRBV21-1 represents a pseudogene. The CDR3 runs 19 residues. In DNA, the CDR3 is TGTGCCAGCACGTCGGGACTAGCGGTTCCAAAGGTCTACGACAATGAGCAGTTCTTC. It translates to CASTSGLAVPKVYDNEQFF.

The chain has TRBV30 and TRBJ2-7; D perhaps matches TRBD1 (6 bases). Looked up from germline, CDR1 is GTSNPN and CDR2 is SVGIG (reference sequence). Trimming pared 0 bases from V and 4 bases from J, leaving 7 bases between. The CDR3 runs 12 residues. Here the CDR3 reads CAWSVQGYEQYF. The CDR3 DNA reads TGTGCCTGGAGTGTACAGGGTTACGAGCAGTACTTC.

This chain connects TRBV18 to TRBJ2-3; 11 nucleotides align to TRBD2. Trimming at V came to 0 bases and at J to 5 bases, leaving 1 base not matched to a gene. CDR1 and CDR2 from the germline V gene are KGHSH and LQKENI. This CDR3 has 15 residues. CDR3 sequence reads: CASSPPGLAGDTQYF. CDR3 bases: TGTGCCAGCTCACCACCTGGACTAGCGGGAGATACGCAGTATTTT.

This clone was recorded only once. The chain combines TRBV5-4 with TRBJ2-7; 7 nucleotides match TRBD2. CDR1 and CDR2 from the germline V gene are SGHNT and YYREEE (reference sequence). This CDR3 comprises 15 residues. The J segment lost 1 base and the V segment lost 3 bases, leaving 7 bases of the junction unmatched. The CDR3 DNA reads as TGTGCCAGCAGCTCTAAGTTGGGGGGGTCCTACGAGCAGTACTTC. Protein sequence: CASSSKLGGSYEQYF. Full variable domain (outside the CDR3, taken from reference TRBV5-4 and TRBJ2-7): ETGVTQSPTHLIKTRGQQVTLRCSSQSGHNTVSWYQQALGQGPQFIFQYYREEENGRGNFPPRFSGLQFPNYSSELNVNALELDDSALYLCASSSKLGGSYEQYFGPGTRLTVT.

This clone was counted a single time. The CDR3: CASSPGPGLAVHNEQFF. The CDR3 DNA reads as TGTGCCAGCAGTCCAGGACCGGGACTAGCGGTACACAATGAGCAGTTCTTC. The chain joins TRBV11-2 to TRBJ2-1; 11 bases line up with TRBD2. There are 17 residues in the CDR3. The germline V gene encodes CDR1 SGHAT and CDR2 FQNNGV. The V and J ends lost 6 bases and 5 bases, in that order; junction bases with no gene match: 12.

J is TRBJ1-4 and V is TRBV2, with TRBD1 as a possible D gene (5 bases). The CDR3 loop spans 11 amino acids. V was trimmed by 6 bases and J by 8 bases, leaving 7 bases between them. The germline V gene has CDR1 SNHLY and CDR2 FYNNEI. CDR3 sequence reads: CASRTVEKLFF. For the CDR3, the DNA is TGTGCCAGCAGGACAGTGGAAAAACTGTTTTTT.

This clone has more than one count but fewer than ten. The V call is TRBV19, the J call TRBJ1-2; perhaps TRBD1 as D (6 bases). The length of the CDR3 is 15 residues. V was clipped by 3 bases and J by 0 bases, with 11 bases between them. Per germline, CDR1 LNHDA and CDR2 SQIVND (reference sequence). CDR3: CASSMSGQPNYGYTF. Here the CDR3 DNA reads TGTGCCAGTAGTATGAGCGGACAGCCTAACTATGGCTACACCTTC.

J is TRBJ2-7 and V is TRBV12-3 or TRBV12-4; 11 bases fit TRBD1. The trim removed 5 bases at V and 6 bases at J, leaving 3 bases unmatched. There are 13 residues in the CDR3. Written as DNA, the CDR3 is TGTGCCAGCAGTGGACAGGGGGCAGGCGAGCAGTACTTC. Translation: CASSGQGAGEQYF.

J is TRBJ2-1 and V is TRBV11-2; tentatively, D is TRBD1 (5 bases). Germline V CDR1 and CDR2: SGHAT, FQNNGV. This CDR3 comprises 11 residues. The V end was cut by 5 bases, the J end by 9 bases, with 8 bases between. The CDR3 spells CASSMTAEQFF. The CDR3 DNA sequence: TGTGCCAGCAGCATGACAGCTGAGCAGTTCTTC.

This clone was seen just once. The chain joins TRBV7-3 to TRBJ1-1; 10 nucleotides match TRBD1. Losses at the gene ends were 5 bases for V and 3 bases for J; bases not matched to a gene: 6. CDR1 and CDR2 from the germline V gene are SGHTA and FQGTGA. CDR3 length equals 15 residues. The CDR3: CASSRDRGVDTEAFF. For the CDR3, the DNA is TGTGCCAGCAGCCGGGACAGGGGTGTGGACACTGAAGCTTTCTTT.

The J gene is TRBJ2-5, the V gene TRBV30, with D maybe TRBD2 (6 bases). The CDR3 is 15 residues long. Trimming took 0 bases from V and 5 from J, leaving 16 bases between them. Germline V gene lookup returns CDR1 GTSNPN and CDR2 SVGIG (reference sequence). CDR3 protein: CAWSVTSTLGETQYF. The CDR3 DNA reads TGTGCCTGGAGTGTAACTAGCACTCTCGGCGAGACCCAGTACTTC.

J is TRBJ1-5 and V is TRBV2; 7 positions match TRBD1. V lost 1 base to trimming and J lost 9 bases; unmatched junction nucleotides: 3. This CDR3 is 13 amino acids long. The V gene's germline CDR1 is SNHLY and CDR2 FYNNEI. CDR3 sequence reads: CASSEETGRPQHF. The CDR3 DNA reads TGTGCCAGCAGTGAAGAGACAGGGAGGCCCCAGCATTTT.

The chain uses TRBV15 and TRBJ2-5, with D perhaps TRBD1 (6 bases). Trimming left V 0 bases short and J 5 bases short, with 13 bases between. Germline V CDR1 and CDR2: LNHNV, YYDKDF (reference sequence). CDR3 length equals 15 residues. CDR3 nucleotide sequence: TGTGCCACCAGCAGAGATCCCGGACAGTGGGAGACCCAGTACTTC. Residues: CATSRDPGQWETQYF.

This chain uses TRBV30 with TRBJ1-2; a possible D gene is TRBD1 (6 bases). With 0 bases removed from V and 5 bases from J, the gap between germline ends came to 13 bases. CDR3 length equals 14 residues. Germline CDR1 is GTSNPN and CDR2 is SVGIG (reference sequence). This chain's CDR3 is CAWSVRRGEYGYTF. CDR3 DNA: TGTGCCTGGAGTGTACGCAGGGGAGAGTATGGCTACACCTTC.

CDR3 amino acids: CASSQEGLGNQPQHF. DNA for the CDR3: TGCGCCAGCAGCCAAGAAGGCCTAGGCAATCAGCCCCAGCATTTT. The V gene is TRBV4-1, the J gene TRBJ1-5; no reliable D call. The length of the CDR3 is 15 residues. CDR1 is MGHRA and CDR2 is YSYEKL in the germline V gene. V was cut by 0 bases and J by 2 bases, with 8 bases left in between.

The chain employs TRBV6-4 and TRBJ2-2; 9 nucleotides agree with TRBD2. Germline-derived CDR1 and CDR2 are MRHNA and SNTAGT. CDR3 length: 14 amino acids. J lost 5 bases, V lost 3 bases, and 1 base had no gene match. CDR3 residues: CASSDTSGTGELFF. The DNA for the CDR3 is TGTGCCAGCAGTGATACTAGCGGGACCGGGGAGCTGTTTTTT.

The V call is TRBV2, the J call TRBJ2-5; 12 bases are a match to TRBD2. V shed 7 bases and J 9 bases; nucleotides not matched to a gene: 15. The CDR3 is made up of 16 amino acids. The germline CDR1 and CDR2 sequences are SNHLY and FYNNEI. The CDR3 DNA follows: TGTGCCAGCACCCCTGGCGGACTAGCGGGGCGGGAGTCCCAGTACTTC. Translated: CASTPGGLAGRESQYF.

This chain uses TRBV7-3 with TRBJ2-3; 7 nucleotides align to TRBD1. The CDR3 is 15 residues long. V dropped 3 bases and J dropped 2; count of bases not matched to a gene: 5. CDR1 and CDR2 (germline): SGHTA, FQGTGA. Written as DNA, the CDR3 is TGTGCCAGCAGCTTGTCGGGACAGCTCACAGATACGCAGTATTTT. It codes for CASSLSGQLTDTQYF. Supplemented by reference TRBV7-3 and TRBJ2-3, the full variable domain reads GAGVSQTPSNKVTEKGKYVELRCDPISGHTALYWYRQSLGQGPEFLIYFQGTGAADDSGLPNDRFFAVRPEGSVSTLKIQRTERGDSAVYLCASSLSGQLTDTQYFGPGTRLTVL.

This clone occurred once. This chain uses TRBV10-3 with TRBJ2-3; a possible D gene is TRBD2 (6 bases). CDR3 length equals 13 residues. Germline V gene lookup returns CDR1 ENHRY and CDR2 SYGVKD. Trimming stripped 11 bases from V and 1 base from J, with 13 bases between. The CDR3 loop reads CASWREGTDTQYF. The CDR3 nucleotides read TGTGCCTCCTGGAGGGAGGGCACAGATACGCAGTATTTT.

The rearrangement uses TRBV6-5 and TRBJ2-4; D gene unclear. Germline assignment: CDR1 MNHEY and CDR2 SVGAGI. The germline V and J ends were trimmed by 4 bases and 0 bases, with 13 bases remaining between them. The length of the CDR3 is 16 residues. The CDR3 nucleotides read TGTGCCAGCAGTTCTCGTATAACGGGAGCCAAAAACATTCAGTACTTC. As protein: CASSSRITGAKNIQYF.

The CDR3 protein is CSVSQVKETQYF. The CDR3 region has the DNA TGCAGCGTTTCACAGGTTAAAGAGACCCAGTACTTC. The chain uses TRBV29-1 and TRBJ2-5; D might be TRBD1 (5 bases). Germline V gene lookup returns CDR1 SQVTM and CDR2 ANQGSEA. Trimming removed 5 bases from V and 3 bases from J, with 10 bases in between. The CDR3 is 12 residues long.

In this sample, this clone turned up once. The rearrangement links TRBV24-1 to TRBJ2-3, with D maybe TRBD1 (6 bases). Trimming cost V 9 bases and J 2 bases, with 8 bases left between them. The CDR3 is 12 amino acids. The germline CDR1 and CDR2 sequences are KGHDR and SFDVKD. CDR3: CATGQYTDTQYF. In DNA, the CDR3 is TGTGCCACCGGACAGTACACAGATACGCAGTATTTT.

The J gene is TRBJ2-3, the V gene TRBV4-1; 12 nucleotides line up with TRBD2. Per germline, CDR1 MGHRA and CDR2 YSYEKL. V lost 0 bases to trimming and J lost 5 bases; unmatched junction nucleotides: 6. CDR3 size: 17 residues. CDR3 residues: CASSQESTSGRLDTQYF. CDR3 nucleotide sequence: TGCGCCAGCAGCCAAGAAAGCACTAGCGGGAGGTTAGATACGCAGTATTTT.

The chain recombines TRBV2 with TRBJ2-7; TRBD1 matches 7 bases. The length of the CDR3 is 15 residues. V dropped 5 bases and J dropped 0; count of bases not matched to a gene: 7. Germline assignment: CDR1 SNHLY and CDR2 FYNNEI. CDR3 region: CASSFDRAVSYEQYF. The CDR3 DNA sequence: TGTGCCAGCAGTTTTGACAGGGCCGTCTCCTACGAGCAGTACTTC.

This clone came up once. The chain is built from TRBV3-1 (or the pseudogene TRBV3-2) and TRBJ2-2; TRBD2 matches 8 bases. V lost 5 bases to trimming and J lost 3 bases; unmatched junction nucleotides: 5. Germline assignment: CDR1 LGHDT and CDR2 YNNKEL (reference sequence). The CDR3 has 15 amino acids. CDR3 sequence (DNA): TGTGCCAGCAGCGAAACGCGGGAGGACACCGGGGAGCTGTTTTTT. This translates into CASSETREDTGELFF.

The chain joins TRBV7-9 to TRBJ1-6; perhaps TRBD1 as D (6 bases). The CDR3 is made up of 15 amino acids. The V end lost 3 bases, the J end lost 10 bases, and 16 bases lay between the germline ends. Germline CDR1 reads SEHNR; CDR2 reads FQNEAQ (reference sequence). The CDR3 is CASSFEGGRGSPLHF. CDR3 sequence (DNA): TGTGCCAGCAGCTTCGAGGGGGGGCGAGGATCACCCCTCCACTTT.

CDR3 sequence: CSASAETQYF. CDR3 DNA: TGCAGTGCTAGTGCGGAGACCCAGTACTTC. This sequence joins TRBV20-1 and TRBJ2-5; D remains unclear. The CDR3 runs 10 residues. V was pared by 3 bases and J by 5 bases, with 4 bases between. Per germline, CDR1 DFQATT and CDR2 SNEGSKA (reference sequence).

This sequence joins TRBV6-5 and TRBJ2-1; 10 nucleotides align to TRBD2. V shed 6 bases and J 3 bases; nucleotides not matched to a gene: 5. Germline CDR1 is MNHEY and CDR2 is SVGAGI. CDR3 size: 15 residues. The CDR3 bases are TGTGCCAGCAGCCTTGGACTAGCGGTCTACAATGAGCAGTTCTTC. It translates to CASSLGLAVYNEQFF.